The 28 T cell receptor beta chains listed next were all sequenced from one sample in a study of T cell responses to AZD1222 COVID-19 vaccine. Produced via immunoSEQ multiplex PCR; TCRdb's table is partial and in-frame only. The table records 70,000 or so clones, less than 90% of them present only once. The sample was peripheral blood, taken 28 days after the second AZD1222 dose. The receptors shown here come from an adult who received the AZD1222 COVID-19 vaccine.

This sequence joins TRBV27 and TRBJ1-1; a weak D match, TRBD1 (5 bases). The CDR3 sequence is 14 residues long. The germline V gene has CDR1 MNHEY and CDR2 SMNVEV (reference sequence). The V end lost 3 bases, the J end lost 4 bases, and 12 bases lay between the germline ends. The CDR3 DNA follows: TGTGCCAGCAGTTTCAGAGTTGGGGGCACTGAAGCTTTCTTT. Encoded protein: CASSFRVGGTEAFF.

The rearrangement joins TRBV5-1 to TRBJ2-7; a possible D gene is TRBD1 (5 bases). CDR1 is SGHRS, CDR2 YFSETQ, per germline. There are 13 residues in the CDR3. The V and J ends lost 1 base and 4 bases respectively, with 9 bases between them. The CDR3 region has the DNA TGCGCCAGCAGCTTGAATCAGGGTTACGAGCAGTACTTC. Translating it yields CASSLNQGYEQYF.

The chain is built from TRBV7-8 and TRBJ2-5, with TRBD2 matching over 7 bases. Trimming took 1 base from V and 5 from J; bases not matched to a gene: 7. Germline assignment: CDR1 SGHVS and CDR2 FQNEAQ. This CDR3 contains 15 residues. CDR3 sequence: CASSLGSGGWETQYF. For the CDR3, the DNA is TGTGCCAGCAGCTTAGGGTCGGGAGGTTGGGAGACCCAGTACTTC.

This chain uses TRBV2 with TRBJ2-3; 9 bases line up with TRBD1. The J segment lost 2 bases and the V segment lost 10 bases, leaving 4 bases of the junction unmatched. This CDR3 contains 13 residues. Germline CDR1 is SNHLY and CDR2 is FYNNEI. The CDR3 spells CATTGGATDTQYF. The CDR3 nucleotides are TGTGCCACGACAGGGGGGGCCACAGATACGCAGTATTTT.

The V and J genes are TRBV7-6 and TRBJ2-2; D remains unclear. This CDR3 comprises 12 residues. Germline-derived CDR1 and CDR2 are SGHVS and FNYEAQ. V lost 5 bases and J lost 4, with 5 bases in between. CDR3 nucleotide sequence: TGTGCCAGCAGCCTAGGCACCGGGGAGCTGTTTTTT. Protein sequence: CASSLGTGELFF.

J is TRBJ2-1 and V is TRBV4-2; TRBD2 matches 13 bases. CDR1 is LGHNA and CDR2 is YNFKEQ in the germline V gene. This CDR3 is 15 amino acids long. V shed 6 bases and J 4 bases; nucleotides not matched to a gene: 3. The CDR3 here is CASSQGLAGYNEQFF. In DNA, the CDR3 is TGTGCCAGCAGTCAGGGACTAGCGGGATACAATGAGCAGTTCTTC.

This clone has just a few counts. The chain is built from TRBV5-8 and TRBJ1-6; TRBD1 might be the D (5 bases). The ends were cut back, 0 bases at V and 10 bases at J, with 11 bases in the middle. Germline CDR1 reads SGHTS; CDR2 reads YDEGEE. The CDR3 spans 14 residues. The CDR3 reads CASSLGGAQSPLHF. Written as DNA, the CDR3 is TGTGCCAGCAGCTTGGGAGGGGCGCAGTCACCCCTCCACTTT. Variable domain in full (rest from reference TRBV5-8 and TRBJ1-6): EAGVTQSPTHLIKTRGQQATLRCSPISGHTSVYWYQQALGLGLQFLLWYDEGEERNRGNFPPRFSGRQFPNYSSELNVNALELEDSALYLCASSLGGAQSPLHFGNGTRLTVT.

The chain uses TRBV24-1 and TRBJ2-1; D uncertain. Germline V lookup: CDR1 KGHDR, CDR2 SFDVKD. The V gene lost 5 bases and the J gene lost 6 bases, with 4 bases spanning the gap. This CDR3 contains 11 residues. This CDR3 is CATSAGNEQFF. The CDR3 DNA is TGTGCCACCAGTGCGGGCAATGAGCAGTTCTTC.

The chain is built from TRBV14 and TRBJ1-4; D ambiguous. This CDR3 is built from 14 residues. V lost 4 bases and J 6 bases, leaving 12 bases between the germline ends. Germline assignment: CDR1 SGHDN and CDR2 FVKESK. DNA of the CDR3: TGTGCCAGCAGCCGACACTCTCTCCATGAAAAACTGTTTTTT. Protein sequence: CASSRHSLHEKLFF.

This clone was seen more than once but under ten times. The V gene is TRBV14, the J gene TRBJ2-2, with D possibly being TRBD1 or TRBD2 (5 bases each). The CDR3 runs 17 residues. The germline CDR1 and CDR2 sequences are SGHDN and FVKESK. Trimming removed 4 bases from V and 5 bases from J, with 20 bases in between. The CDR3 region has the DNA TGTGCCAGCAGCCCATTTCACGGACGGTGGGGGACCGGGGAGCTGTTTTTT. It translates to CASSPFHGRWGTGELFF. Based on the CDR3 plus reference TRBV14 and TRBJ2-2, the full variable domain is EAGVTQFPSHSVIEKGQTVTLRCDPISGHDNLYWYRRVMGKEIKFLLHFVKESKQDESGMPNNRFLAERTGGTYSTLKVQPAELEDSGVYFCASSPFHGRWGTGELFFGEGSRLTVL.

This clone appeared once. The V gene is TRBV11-2, the J gene TRBJ1-3; D might be TRBD1 (5 bases). This CDR3 has 14 residues. Germline assignment: CDR1 SGHAT and CDR2 FQNNGV. V lost 4 bases, J lost 9 bases, and 16 bases lay in between. The CDR3 reads CASSSGTPRSTIYF. CDR3 nucleotide sequence: TGTGCCAGCAGCTCTGGGACCCCGAGGAGCACCATATATTTT.

The chain recombines TRBV30 with TRBJ2-7; a weak D match, TRBD2 (5 bases). The CDR3 contains 13 residues. Germline CDR1 reads GTSNPN; CDR2 reads SVGIG (reference sequence). Deletions cut 5 bases from V and 3 bases from J, with 14 bases between. The CDR3 reads CAWEFGGSYEQYF. The CDR3 nucleotides are TGTGCCTGGGAATTCGGTGGGAGCTACGAGCAGTACTTC.

This chain links TRBV4-2 with TRBJ2-1; unclear D gene. CDR1 LGHNA and CDR2 YNFKEQ come from the germline V gene. This CDR3 is built from 13 residues. V dropped 2 bases and J dropped 5 bases, with 7 bases sitting between them. In DNA form, the CDR3 reads TGTGCCAGCAGCCAACCCAGAGACAATGAGCAGTTCTTC. It specifies CASSQPRDNEQFF.

V is TRBV12-3 or TRBV12-4 and J is TRBJ1-5; D is unclear. This CDR3 has 13 amino acids. Trimming took off 6 bases at V and 3 bases at J, with 9 bases between the two ends. The CDR3 sequence: CASSGLPNQPQHF. CDR3 coding DNA: TGTGCCAGCAGCGGACTCCCCAATCAGCCCCAGCATTTT.

The CDR3 spells CASSQADYEQYF. The DNA of the CDR3 is TGTGCCAGCAGCCAGGCCGACTACGAGCAGTACTTC. The chain couples TRBV3-1 (or the pseudogene TRBV3-2) to TRBJ2-7; unclear D gene. CDR1 LGHDT and CDR2 YNNKEL come from the germline V gene (reference sequence). The CDR3 has 12 residues. V was pared by 3 bases and J by 3 bases, with 6 bases between.

This clone was seen more than once but under ten times. J is TRBJ2-1 and V is TRBV5-1; D is undetermined. Per germline, CDR1 SGHRS and CDR2 YFSETQ. The CDR3 runs to 15 residues. V was clipped by 3 bases and J by 5 bases, with 15 bases between them. The CDR3 loop is CASSSLPGFHNEQFF. CDR3 nucleotides: TGCGCCAGCAGCTCGTTACCGGGTTTCCACAATGAGCAGTTCTTC.

As regards this clone: One junction end does not reproduce the germline sequence, and a read error may be involved. The V and J genes are TRBV18 and TRBJ2-1; 7 nucleotides agree with TRBD1. The CDR3 totals 15 residues. Germline V CDR1 and CDR2: KGHSH, LQKENI. CDR3 region: CASSPQGSSYNEQFF. CDR3 DNA: TGTGCCAGCTCTCCACAGGGGAGCTCCTACAATGAGCAGTTCTTC. Drawing the rest from reference TRBV18 and TRBJ2-1, the complete variable domain is NAGVMQNPRHLVRRRGQEARLRCSPMKGHSHVYWYRQLPEEGLKFMVYLQKENIIDESGMPKERFSAEFPKEGPSILRIQQVVRGDSAAYFCASSPQGSSYNEQFFGPGTRLTVL.

This chain connects TRBV9 to TRBJ1-5; no clear D. Germline V gene data show CDR1 as SGDLS and CDR2 as YYNGEE. This CDR3 region has 14 residues. V lost 4 bases to trimming and J lost 4 bases, with 12 bases between them. CDR3 loop: CASSTHDRNQPQHF. Written as DNA, the CDR3 is TGTGCCAGCAGCACCCACGATCGAAATCAGCCCCAGCATTTT.

The rearrangement links TRBV25-1 to TRBJ1-1; weak D call: TRBD1 (6 bases). Germline CDR1 is MGHDK and CDR2 is SYGVNS. V shed 8 bases and J shed 4 bases, with 29 bases lying between them. The CDR3 covers 18 residues. CDR3 in DNA: TGTGCCAGCGAACGTTCACAATTGGGGGCGCGGGGGAGCACTGAAGCTTTCTTT. This translates into CASERSQLGARGSTEAFF.

This chain links TRBV2 with TRBJ2-5; perhaps D is TRBD1 or TRBD2 (5 bases each). Per germline, CDR1 SNHLY and CDR2 FYNNEI. Trimming stripped 6 bases from V and 9 bases from J, with 8 bases between. There are 10 residues in the CDR3. In nucleotides, the CDR3 is TGTGCCAGCAGAGAGGGGTCCCAGTACTTC. Residues: CASREGSQYF. The variable domain in full, with the rest retrieved from reference TRBV2 and TRBJ2-5, is EPEVTQTPSHQVTQMGQEVILRCVPISNHLYFYWYRQILGQKVEFLVSFYNNEISEKSEIFDDQFSVERPDGSNFTLKIRSTKLEDSAMYFCASREGSQYFGPGTRLLVL.

The rearrangement links TRBV29-1 to TRBJ2-1; D assignment may be TRBD1 or TRBD2 (6 bases each). The CDR3 extends over 15 amino acids. Trimming took off 8 bases at V and 4 bases at J, with 21 bases between the two ends. In germline, CDR1 is SQVTM, CDR2 ANQGSEA. The CDR3 reads CSTSYRRDIYNEQFF. CDR3 coding DNA: TGCAGCACTTCCTATAGGCGGGACATATACAATGAGCAGTTCTTC.

This chain links TRBV6-5 with TRBJ2-7, with D perhaps TRBD2 (6 bases). Per the germline V gene, CDR1 is MNHEY and CDR2 is SVGAGI. The V and J ends lost 0 bases and 10 bases respectively, with 19 bases between them. The CDR3 has 15 amino acids. The CDR3 coding sequence is TGTGCCAGCAGTTACTCGAAGGTCGTAGCGGCCCCCCAGTACTTC. Its protein product is CASSYSKVVAAPQYF.

The chain is built from TRBV19 and TRBJ1-2; perhaps TRBD1 as D (5 bases). Deletions cut 5 bases from V and 8 bases from J, with 18 bases between. CDR1 and CDR2 from the germline V gene are LNHDA and SQIVND (reference sequence). This CDR3 is built from 14 residues. CDR3 sequence: CASSSLGGITGYTF. The CDR3 DNA sequence: TGTGCCAGTAGTTCCCTTGGGGGAATCACGGGCTACACCTTC.

The chain carries TRBV7-2 and TRBJ2-3; no clear D. The V end lost 2 bases, the J end lost 6 bases, and 9 bases lay between the germline ends. The CDR3 spans 13 residues. Germline lookup yields CDR1 SGHTA and CDR2 FQGNSA. As DNA, the CDR3 is TGTGCCAGCAGCTTAAGAGCCGCCGATACGCAGTATTTT. Translating it yields CASSLRAADTQYF.

The V call is TRBV10-3, the J call TRBJ1-1; tentative D call: TRBD1 (5 bases). The CDR3 contains 12 residues. Trimming stripped 6 bases from V and 8 bases from J, with 13 bases between. Germline CDR1 and CDR2: ENHRY and SYGVKD. For the CDR3, the DNA is TGTGCCATCAGGGCGGAGGGACTCGAAGCTTTCTTT. This encodes CAIRAEGLEAFF.

The CDR3 protein is CSVLMGQGEYGYTF. The CDR3 DNA is TGCAGCGTCTTAATGGGACAGGGGGAGTATGGCTACACCTTC. The chain has TRBV29-1 and TRBJ1-2; TRBD1 agrees at 11 bases. CDR1 and CDR2 (germline): SQVTM, ANQGSEA. Germline trimming cut 6 bases from V and 5 bases from J; bases unmatched to any gene: 8. This CDR3 is built from 14 residues.

Only one count was recorded for this clone. The genes are TRBV30 and TRBJ1-1; D call uncertain. V lost 4 bases and J 5 bases, leaving 14 bases between the germline ends. The germline V gene has CDR1 GTSNPN and CDR2 SVGIG (reference sequence). The CDR3 totals 13 residues. This CDR3 is CAWIRTTGTEAFF. The CDR3 DNA follows: TGTGCCTGGATAAGGACCACCGGGACTGAAGCTTTCTTT.

The chain uses TRBV6-2 or TRBV6-3 and TRBJ1-2; 9 bases are shared with TRBD1. CDR3 length equals 16 residues. Germline values: CDR1 MNHEY, CDR2 SVGEGT. V gave up 4 bases and J gave up 7 bases; unmatched junction bases: 13. As DNA, the CDR3 is TGTGCCAGCAGTTTCTCCGGACAGGGGATTCCTGGTGGCTACACCTTC. This codes for CASSFSGQGIPGGYTF.